The rows below give T cell receptor beta chains drawn from one sample of a study of cytomegalovirus exposure and HLA in healthy donors. Assay: immunoSEQ multiplex PCR; the TCRdb copy retains only in-frame clones and omits some. The table includes 160,000 or so clones, just over 70% detected once. Sample: PBMCs. All receptors come from a human donor in good health. CDR3s include the opening cysteine and the closing phenylalanine or tryptophan. D genes are given only for firm matches. Not every row has a clone size; where given, it reads once, few, many or a size class.

v_call	clone_size	j_call	d_call	cdr3_nt	cdr3_aa
TRBV19	.	TRBJ1-5	.	TGTGCCAGTAACGGGATCGGGCCCCAGCATTTT	CASNGIGPQHF
TRBV30	few	TRBJ2-7	TRBD1	TGTGCCTGGAGTACGGGACAGGGGACATACGAGCAGTACTTC	CAWSTGQGTYEQYF
TRBV19	.	TRBJ1-1	TRBD1	TGTGCCAGTAGTATGTGGACAGGGGGCGCGTATACTGAAGCTTTCTTT	CASSMWTGGAYTEAFF
TRBV6-5	.	TRBJ1-2	.	TGTGCCAGCAGTTATGGGGGGGGATTATGGAGGGGCTACACCTTC	CASSYGGGLWRGYTF
TRBV6-1	few	TRBJ1-6	.	TGTGCCAGCAGTCCCACCCTTTCGGGAAATTCACCCCTCCACTTT	CASSPTLSGNSPLHF
TRBV18	.	TRBJ1-2	TRBD1	TGTGCCAGCTCACCCTCAGGGACAGGGGATGGCTACACCTTC	CASSPSGTGDGYTF
TRBV5-4	.	TRBJ2-1	TRBD1	TGTGCCAGCAGCTTCGGACAGGGCGGTCCGGGTGTGGACAATGAGCAGTTCTTC	CASSFGQGGPGVDNEQFF
TRBV5-1	.	TRBJ2-1	TRBD2	TGCGCCAGCAGCTTGGGCCCAGGACTAGCGGGGGGCCCGGATGAGCAGTTCTTC	CASSLGPGLAGGPDEQFF
TRBV7-9	.	TRBJ2-3	.	TGTGCCAGCAGCTTAGAAAGGGGCCTCGGTAGACCAGATACGCAGTATTTT	CASSLERGLGRPDTQYF
TRBV2	.	TRBJ2-3	.	TGTGCCAGCCCCGGGGGTAACACAGATACGCAGTATTTT	CASPGGNTDTQYF
TRBV4-3	.	TRBJ2-5	TRBD2	TGCGCCAGCAGCCAGGACCAGCGGGGCAGGGAGACCCAGTACTTC	CASSQDQRGRETQYF
TRBV5-8	.	TRBJ1-5	.	TGTGCCAGCAGCTTGGCCTTTAGTTCACCCAATCAGCCCCAGCATTTT	CASSLAFSSPNQPQHF
TRBV6-5	.	TRBJ2-7	.	TGTGCCAGCAGTTACCAACAGGGAGTCTGGGAGCAGTACTTC	CASSYQQGVWEQYF
TRBV7-3	.	TRBJ2-2	TRBD1	TGTGCCAGCACCCAAGGACAGGGGGGATTTTCCGGGGAGCTGTTTTTT	CASTQGQGGFSGELFF
TRBV19	.	TRBJ2-5	.	TGTGCCAGTAGTATTGCAGGGGGGATAGAGACCCAGTACTTC	CASSIAGGIETQYF
TRBV5-1	.	TRBJ2-7	TRBD1	TGCGCCAGCAGCTCCGTTGGTAGCCGGGACAGTCTCTACGAGCAGTACTTC	CASSSVGSRDSLYEQYF
TRBV5-5	few	TRBJ2-7	TRBD1	TGTGCCAGCAGCCCGACAGGGGCTACCTACGAGCAGTACTTC	CASSPTGATYEQYF
TRBV6-6	.	TRBJ1-3	.	TGTGCCAGCAGGAGGGCGAGCTCTGGAAACACCATATATTTT	CASRRASSGNTIYF
TRBV6-6	once	TRBJ1-3	.	TGTGCCACCGGGGGGGGCAGTTCAATCTCTGGAAACACCATATATTTT	CATGGGSSISGNTIYF
TRBV7-9	.	TRBJ2-1	TRBD1	TGTGCCAGCAGCTTAGGGACAGGGAACAATGAGCAGTTCTTC	CASSLGTGNNEQFF
TRBV29-1	.	TRBJ2-7	.	TGCAGCGTTACCCGTGGTCAGTACGAGCAGTACTTC	CSVTRGQYEQYF
TRBV2	.	TRBJ1-4	TRBD1	TGTGCCAGCGTTCCCGTTGAGGGACAGGGAAGCGAAAAACTGTTTTTT	CASVPVEGQGSEKLFF
TRBV5-5	.	TRBJ1-6	TRBD1	TGTGCCAGCAGCTTAAAGACAGGGCCCTCCTATAATTCACCCCTCCACTTT	CASSLKTGPSYNSPLHF
TRBV25-1	.	TRBJ2-7	.	TGTGCCAGCAGCCCGCCTATGCGATCCTACGAGCAGTACTTC	CASSPPMRSYEQYF
TRBV7-9	.	TRBJ2-1	.	TGTGCCAGCAGCCTGAGGGCGCCTTCACACAATGAGCAGTTCTTC	CASSLRAPSHNEQFF
TRBV5-6	.	TRBJ1-2	.	TGTGCCAGCAGCTTGGACACCGATTACTATGGCTACACCTTC	CASSLDTDYYGYTF
TRBV5-6	.	TRBJ1-2	TRBD1	TGTGCCAGCAGCTCCGGACAGGATGGCTACACCTTC	CASSSGQDGYTF
TRBV27	.	TRBJ2-5	TRBD1	TGTGCCAGCAGCCCAGGGGGCCAAGAGACCCAGTACTTC	CASSPGGQETQYF
TRBV2	.	TRBJ2-7	TRBD2	TGTGCCAGCAGTGTTGGGGAGGGAACCTACGAGCAGTACTTC	CASSVGEGTYEQYF
TRBV5-6	few	TRBJ2-5	.	TGTGCCAGCAGCTTGGATATCGGGCAGGGAGAGACCCAGTACTTC	CASSLDIGQGETQYF
TRBV18	.	TRBJ1-1	TRBD1	TGTGCCAGCTCACGTGGGACAGGGGGATCGGGCGAAGCTTTCTTT	CASSRGTGGSGEAFF
TRBV27	.	TRBJ2-7	TRBD2	TGTGCCACCTCGGGGGGGTTCTACTACGAGCAGTACTTC	CATSGGFYYEQYF
TRBV7-9	.	TRBJ2-5	TRBD2	TGTGCCAGCAGCTGGGGGGGCCAAGAGACCCAGTACTTC	CASSWGGQETQYF
TRBV11-2	once	TRBJ2-7	.	TGTGCCAGCAGCCACAGCTCCTACGAGCAGTACTTC	CASSHSSYEQYF
TRBV7-3	.	TRBJ1-1	.	TGTGCCAGCAGCGCTGCTACGTCGATCGGAGCTTTCTTT	CASSAATSIGAFF
TRBV14	once	TRBJ2-7	TRBD1	TGTGCCAGCAGCCAAGATCCGGGACAGGGGGCCTACGAGCAGTACTTC	CASSQDPGQGAYEQYF
TRBV19	.	TRBJ2-2	TRBD1	TGCGCCTCCGGGACAGGGCGGGGCGGGGAGCTGTTTTTT	CASGTGRGGELFF
TRBV10-3	.	TRBJ2-1	.	TGTGCCATCAGCCAAGGACTGGATAACAATGAGCAGTTCTTC	CAISQGLDNNEQFF
TRBV30	few	TRBJ2-4	.	TGTGCCTGGAGTGTCCGGGGAACCAAAAACATTCAGTACTTC	CAWSVRGTKNIQYF
TRBV6-6	.	TRBJ1-1	TRBD1	TGTGCCAGCAGTTACTCTGTCGGACAGGGAGGCGCTGAAGCTTTCTTT	CASSYSVGQGGAEAFF
TRBV2	.	TRBJ2-7	TRBD2	TGTGCCAGCAGTGAAGGCCCTAGCGGGGGAAACTACGAGCAGTACTTC	CASSEGPSGGNYEQYF
TRBV27	few	TRBJ2-5	TRBD2	TGTGCCAGCAGCGTTTGGGGGGGGAGAGAGACCCAGTACTTC	CASSVWGGRETQYF
TRBV7-9	.	TRBJ1-1	TRBD1	TGTGCCAGCACCATATCTTTGGGGACAGCGAACACTGAAGCTTTCTTT	CASTISLGTANTEAFF
TRBV7-8	.	TRBJ2-1	TRBD2	TGTGCCAGCAGCTTAGAGGATCGGGGGGAGCGGCAGTTCTTC	CASSLEDRGERQFF
TRBV7-8	.	TRBJ2-7	TRBD2	TGTGCCAGCAGCTTAGCTAGCGGGGGCTCCTACGAGCAGTACTTC	CASSLASGGSYEQYF
TRBV19	few	TRBJ2-1	.	TGTGCCAGTAGTATAGACTATTACAATGAGCAGTTCTTC	CASSIDYYNEQFF
TRBV19	.	TRBJ1-2	.	TGTGCCAGTAGTATGGAGACAGTTGACTATGGCTACACCTTC	CASSMETVDYGYTF
TRBV5-4	.	TRBJ2-7	TRBD1	TGTGCCAGCAGTAGCCCTGGGGACAGGGGCTACGAGCAGTACTTC	CASSSPGDRGYEQYF
TRBV5-4	.	TRBJ2-5	TRBD2	TGTGCCAGCAGCGTAGCGGGGGGGGAGACCCAGTACTTC	CASSVAGGETQYF